This T cell receptor beta chain derives from a study of blood T cells in healthy people across ages. Germline loops: CDR1 SGHRS, CDR2 YFSETQ. Trimming stripped 2 bases from V and 1 base from J, with 9 bases between. The CDR3 loop spans 14 amino acids. Alongside a J-beta primer mix, a sample-barcoded 5' primer served in a second PCR lasting roughly 7 to 11 cycles. One entry per CDR3 protein, called by TCRdb with MiXCR from the 5' RACE reads. The table lists around 1.1 million distinct CDR3 sequences, under 40% of them singletons. A few counts support this clonotype. The clonotype was recovered from a man aged 18 to 30 in good health. Material for sequencing was blood. This sequence joins TRBV5-1 and TRBJ1-1; D is unresolved. Here the CDR3 reads CASSLQHQNTEAFF. As DNA, the CDR3 is TGCGCCAGCAGCTTACAACACCAGAACACTGAAGCTTTCTTT.